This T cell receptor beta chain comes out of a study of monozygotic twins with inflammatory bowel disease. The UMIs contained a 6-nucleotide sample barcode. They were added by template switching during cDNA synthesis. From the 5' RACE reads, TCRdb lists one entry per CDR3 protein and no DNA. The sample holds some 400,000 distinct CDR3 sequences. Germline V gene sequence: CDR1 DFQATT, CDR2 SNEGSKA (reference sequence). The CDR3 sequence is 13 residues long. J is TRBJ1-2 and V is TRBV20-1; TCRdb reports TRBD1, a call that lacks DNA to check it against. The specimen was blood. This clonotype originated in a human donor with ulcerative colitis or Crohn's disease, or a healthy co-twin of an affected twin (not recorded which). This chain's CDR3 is CSAFTGIGYGYTF.